This TCR beta chain was sequenced in a study of blood T cell repertoires in COVID-19. Study overall: Collection of acute and convalescent COVID-19 samples took place in the United States, Italy and Spain.

From germline, CDR1 is LNHDA and CDR2 SQIVND (reference sequence). The CDR3 extends over 14 amino acids. V dropped 4 bases and J dropped 1; count of bases not matched to a gene: 3. This clone has only a few counts. The same CDR3 also results from other DNA sequences found in this sample. Repertoires were generated with immunoSEQ multiplex PCR, while TCRdb's copy carries only in-frame clones and drops some. Of 150,000 to 200,000 clones listed, about 80% are singletons. The sample comprised peripheral blood. The chain employs TRBV19 and TRBJ1-1; 7 bases line up with TRBD1. The clonotype comes from a woman between 65 and 79 years old with acute or convalescent COVID-19. The DNA of the CDR3 is TGTGCCAGTAGTACAAACAGGGGGAACACTGAAGCTTTCTTT. The encoded protein is CASSTNRGNTEAFF.